These 5 T cell receptor beta chains originate from one sample sequenced in a study of blood T cell repertoires in COVID-19. Repertoires were generated with immunoSEQ multiplex PCR, while TCRdb's copy carries only in-frame clones and drops some. The table lists 250,000 to 400,000 clones, roughly 84% of them singletons. Sequencing input: peripheral blood. The receptor set was obtained from a man aged 50 to 59 with active or convalescent COVID-19.

The rearrangement joins TRBV11-2 to TRBJ2-7; TRBD1 agrees at 10 bases. Germline values: CDR1 SGHAT, CDR2 FQNNGV. Germline trimming cut 4 bases from V and 0 bases from J; bases unmatched to any gene: 3. The CDR3 consists of 15 residues. CDR3 residues: CASSWGQGSSYEQYF. CDR3 in DNA: TGTGCCAGCAGCTGGGGACAGGGGAGCTCCTACGAGCAGTACTTC.

The rearrangement links TRBV19 to TRBJ1-1; D gene unclear. The CDR3 sequence is 13 residues long. Germline CDR1 reads LNHDA; CDR2 reads SQIVND (reference sequence). Trimming took off 2 bases at V and 3 bases at J, with 7 bases between the two ends. The CDR3 is CASSISADTEAFF. The CDR3, as DNA: TGTGCCAGTAGTATATCGGCGGACACTGAAGCTTTCTTT.

There are a few counts of this clone. The chain uses TRBV6-2 or TRBV6-3 and TRBJ2-5; possibly TRBD2 for D (6 bases). The CDR3 runs 13 residues. Trimming left V 2 bases short and J 5 bases short, with 9 bases between. Germline V CDR1 and CDR2: MNHEY, SVGEGT. The CDR3 coding sequence is TGTGCCAGCAGTTACGAAGGGAGGGAGACCCAGTACTTC. It translates to CASSYEGRETQYF.

In its sample, this clone was seen a few times. The chain is built from TRBV5-4 and TRBJ2-3, with 12 nucleotides matching TRBD2. There are 16 residues in the CDR3. After removal of 3 bases from V and 6 bases from J, the junction contained 8 bases not matched to a gene. Germline CDR1 is SGHNT and CDR2 is YYREEE (reference sequence). The CDR3 is CASSSTLAGGRDTQYF. As DNA, the CDR3 is TGTGCCAGCAGCTCCACACTAGCGGGGGGCCGGGATACGCAGTATTTT.

The chain carries TRBV7-2 and TRBJ2-7, with 10 bases matching TRBD1. J gave up 4 bases and V 2 bases, and 8 bases lay outside the gene matches. The germline V gene encodes CDR1 SGHTA and CDR2 FQGNSA. The CDR3 is made up of 16 amino acids. CDR3 in amino acids: CASSLSRDRGDYEQYF. The CDR3 bases are TGTGCCAGCAGCTTAAGTAGGGACAGGGGAGATTACGAGCAGTACTTC.